This TCR beta chain was identified during a study of early T cells in non-severe SARS-CoV-2 infection (dated by TCRdb to the early 2020s). Study-wide context: Bulk RNA from unsorted whole blood was used for TCR sequencing, so alpha and beta chains could not be paired.

Study-wide conclusions, independent of this receptor: VDJdb matching was skewed toward anti-spike CD8 responses and likely underestimated virus-specific expansions by missing private and CD4 specificities.

Notes on this clonotype: Its antigen is unknown. The record has no base qualities; no much larger clone is one base away.

This was a case-control study nested in a cohort of healthcare workers in London, UK, who had nasopharyngeal swab PCR tests and blood samples taken every week. Healthcare workers were recruited between 23 and 31 March 2020, during the week of the UK lockdown, and were followed weekly for up to about 16 weeks. V loses 1 base of germline sequence and J loses 5 bases, and the interval between the two ends is 7 bases. The germline V gene sets CDR1 to SGHRS and CDR2 to YFSETQ. The CDR3 numbers 13 residues from cysteine through phenylalanine. Kept here is only the CDR3 DNA, which spans 39 bases and is read in frame from base 1. Receptor libraries were prepared by 5' RACE. Sequenced on a NextSeq 500. To correct for sequencing error and PCR bias, the TCR library protocol tagged individual cDNA molecules with unique molecular identifiers. Both TCR alpha and beta chains were sequenced, and tight co-correlation was observed between alpha and beta sequence abundances in each sample. For the original study's pipeline: Decombinator V4 was used to perform V gene, J gene and CDR3 annotation of TCR sequences. TCRs were defined as expanded if a significant change between any two time points was detected under a Poisson model with p below 0.0001. TCR abundances were normalised to the total number of TCRs sequenced per sample and were expressed as counts per million. TRAV1-2 paired with TRAJ12, TRAJ20 or TRAJ33 defined MAIT TCRs, while TRAV10 paired with TRAJ18 defined iNKT TCRs. VDJdb, accessed 1 November 2021, was searched for CMV, EBV and SARS-CoV-2 annotated TCRs, with TCRs annotated for multiple antigens excluded. TCRdb trimmed the raw reads at Q25, called clones with MiXCR and kept productive beta chains. Each entry merges the rows of one CDR3 protein and shows their most common DNA and genes. The authors' filters were not applied to this entry. The sample has approximately 90,000 distinct CDR3 sequences on record, about 10% of them singletons. Jointly, the top ten make up under 5% of the sample.

The chain uses TRBV5-1 and TRBJ2-1, with no D gene named confidently. The sequenced sample was whole blood, obtained at baseline. The TCR was taken from an adult who was a healthcare worker with PCR-confirmed SARS-CoV-2 infection or an uninfected control (not recorded which). The nucleotide sequence reads as follows: TGCGCCAGCAGCTTGATTGGAAACAATGAGCAGTTCTTC. Translated, this is CASSLIGNNEQFF.